The 17 T cell receptor beta chains below were found in one sample sequenced in a study of beta chain features in type 1 diabetes. The entirety of the isolated RNA underwent reverse transcription, so expressed TCRB transcripts were sequenced. Using immunoSEQ multiplex PCR, the repertoire was profiled, and TCRdb retains in-frame clones only, with some absent. Found here are roughly 350,000 clones, 9.6% of them singletons; the top ten hold less than 0.65%. Regarding the study as a whole: Among all four CD4+ subsets, Type 1 diabetes patients had TCRB CDR3s that were moderately but significantly shorter.

These receptors have no identified antigens. The material sequenced was central memory CD4+ T cells from blood. Every receptor here comes from a man aged 25 to 45 with type 1 diabetes.

Regarding this clone: It is unclear where the CDR3 begins or ends on the DNA, so no DNA is shown, and the CDR3 is as TCRdb lists it. This chain joins TRBV7-9 and TRBJ2-7; the tabulated D call, TRBD1, remains unverified against the DNA. Germline CDR1 is SEHNR and CDR2 is FQNEAQ (reference sequence). The CDR3 totals 12 residues, both ends included. CDR3 residues: CASSLVGAGADF.

J is TRBJ2-1 and V is TRBV19, with 7 bases matching TRBD2. Germline V lookup: CDR1 LNHDA, CDR2 SQIVND (reference sequence). The CDR3 contains 15 residues. The trim removed 1 base at V and 7 bases at J, leaving 7 bases unmatched. CDR3 amino acids: CASSIALAVANEQFF. The CDR3 DNA reads as TGTGCCAGTAGTATAGCGCTAGCGGTCGCAAATGAGCAGTTCTTC.

This clone was counted only a few times. The chain has TRBV11-3 and TRBJ1-2; unclear D gene. The CDR3 is made up of 15 amino acids. Trimming stripped 5 bases from V and 2 bases from J, with 15 bases between. Germline V gives CDR1 SGHNT, CDR2 YENEEA. The DNA of the CDR3 is TGTGCCAGCAGCACCCAACGGAGGAGGAACTATGGCTACACCTTC. It encodes CASSTQRRRNYGYTF.

This chain uses TRBV27 with TRBJ2-1, with unresolved D. Looked up from germline, CDR1 is MNHEY and CDR2 is SMNVEV (reference sequence). The CDR3 is made up of 13 amino acids. V dropped 6 bases and J dropped 0 bases, with 6 bases sitting between them. The CDR3 nucleotides read TGTGCCAGCAGGGCTAGCTCCTACAATGAGCAGTTCTTC. Translated: CASRASSYNEQFF.

The V gene is TRBV29-1, the J gene TRBJ2-5; D gene unclear. The CDR3 is made up of 14 amino acids. Trimming cost V 4 bases and J 5 bases, with 17 bases left between them. Looked up from germline, CDR1 is SQVTM and CDR2 is ANQGSEA. For the CDR3, the DNA is TGCAGCGTTGTAGGGTTTTTTCTCCAGGAGACCCAGTACTTC. This sequence encodes CSVVGFFLQETQYF.

A remark on this clone: A clone one base away is much larger, so this may be a read error. The chain couples TRBV4-2 to TRBJ1-2; D unresolved. V lost 1 base, J lost 8 bases, and 11 bases lay in between. The CDR3 extends over 13 amino acids. The V gene's germline CDR1 is LGHNA and CDR2 YNFKEQ. CDR3 DNA sequence: TGTGCCAGCAGCCAAGGAAGTGGCGTCGGCTACACCTTC. Amino acids: CASSQGSGVGYTF.

This clone was counted ten times or more. The rearrangement links TRBV5-4 to TRBJ2-1; D gene uncertain. The ends were cut back, 0 bases at V and 5 bases at J, with 9 bases in the middle. Germline CDR1 reads SGHNT; CDR2 reads YYREEE (reference sequence). The CDR3 has 14 residues. The CDR3 sequence is CASSLDYQNNEQFF. The DNA of the CDR3 is TGTGCCAGCAGCTTGGACTATCAGAACAATGAGCAGTTCTTC. The whole variable domain, filled in from reference TRBV5-4 and TRBJ2-1, reads ETGVTQSPTHLIKTRGQQVTLRCSSQSGHNTVSWYQQALGQGPQFIFQYYREEENGRGNFPPRFSGLQFPNYSSELNVNALELDDSALYLCASSLDYQNNEQFFGPGTRLTVL.

There are many counts of this clone. The V and J genes are TRBV19 and TRBJ1-5, with D perhaps TRBD1 (6 bases). This CDR3 has 14 residues. The V end lost 7 bases, the J end lost 5 bases, and 15 bases lay between the germline ends. Germline V lookup: CDR1 LNHDA, CDR2 SQIVND (reference sequence). CDR3 in amino acids: CASTPRGAYQPQHF. The CDR3, as DNA: TGTGCCAGTACCCCTAGGGGGGCTTATCAGCCCCAGCATTTT.

This clone was picked up a small number of times. CDR3 sequence: CASSARRGNTGELFF. CDR3 sequence (DNA): TGTGCCAGCAGTGCTCGAAGGGGGAACACCGGGGAGCTGTTTTTT. The rearrangement links TRBV6-1 to TRBJ2-2, with a tentative D call TRBD1 (5 bases). Trimming pared 4 bases from V and 1 base from J, leaving 10 bases between. Germline V CDR1 and CDR2: MNHNS, SASEGT. This CDR3 has 15 residues.

This clone has more than one count but fewer than ten. V usage is TRBV2 and J usage is TRBJ2-1, with TRBD1 matching 7 bases. Unmatched junction bases numbered 5, after V lost 6 bases and J lost 0 bases. The CDR3 runs 15 residues. Germline assignment: CDR1 SNHLY and CDR2 FYNNEI. The CDR3 spells CASSVRDSSYNEQFF. The CDR3 nucleotides read TGTGCCAGCAGCGTCCGGGACAGCTCCTACAATGAGCAGTTCTTC. Full variable domain (remainder filled in from reference TRBV2 and TRBJ2-1): EPEVTQTPSHQVTQMGQEVILRCVPISNHLYFYWYRQILGQKVEFLVSFYNNEISEKSEIFDDQFSVERPDGSNFTLKIRSTKLEDSAMYFCASSVRDSSYNEQFFGPGTRLTVL.

This clone was observed a few times. This chain connects TRBV29-1 to TRBJ2-3, with D possibly being TRBD1 or TRBD2 (5 bases each). Germline CDR1 and CDR2: SQVTM and ANQGSEA. The CDR3 has 12 amino acids. The V gene lost 4 bases and the J gene lost 3 bases, with 8 bases spanning the gap. CDR3 in amino acids: CSVGDVTDTQYF. In nucleotides, the CDR3 is TGCAGCGTTGGGGACGTTACAGATACGCAGTATTTT.

The rearrangement joins TRBV18 to TRBJ1-4; 10 nucleotides align to TRBD1. The CDR3 is made up of 15 amino acids. The germline V gene has CDR1 KGHSH and CDR2 LQKENI. J was trimmed by 8 bases and V by 0 bases; bases with no gene match: 3. CDR3 in DNA: TGTGCCAGCTCACCACCGGGACAGGGGCGAGAAAAACTGTTTTTT. Its protein product is CASSPPGQGREKLFF.

V is TRBV18 and J is TRBJ2-1, with 16 bases matching TRBD2. The CDR3 sequence is 17 residues long. With V trimmed by 4 bases and J by 5 bases, 5 bases remained unmatched. CDR1 is KGHSH and CDR2 is LQKENI in the germline V gene. The CDR3 region is CASSLGLAGGRNNEQFF. The CDR3 nucleotides are TGTGCCAGCTCACTGGGACTAGCGGGAGGGCGGAACAATGAGCAGTTCTTC.

This chain links TRBV9 with TRBJ2-7, with no clear D. Germline values: CDR1 SGDLS, CDR2 YYNGEE. Between the trimmed V and J ends, which lost 4 bases and 6 bases, there was a span of 14 bases. The CDR3 loop spans 13 amino acids. The CDR3 nucleotides read TGTGCCAGCAGCCAAACCGGACCTGGCGAGCAGTACTTC. It encodes CASSQTGPGEQYF.

The J gene is TRBJ2-7, the V gene TRBV5-1; tentative D call: TRBD1 (6 bases). Germline assignment: CDR1 SGHRS and CDR2 YFSETQ. Trimming took off 3 bases at V and 6 bases at J, with 13 bases between the two ends. This CDR3 region has 13 residues. The CDR3 is CASSWGHSGEQYF. CDR3 DNA: TGCGCCAGCAGCTGGGGACATTCGGGCGAGCAGTACTTC.

This clone was seen a few times. This sequence joins TRBV7-2 and TRBJ2-7; the match to TRBD2 covers 8 bases. Per germline, CDR1 SGHTA and CDR2 FQGNSA. The trim removed 4 bases at V and 2 bases at J, leaving 4 bases unmatched. CDR3 length equals 14 residues. The CDR3 is CASSSIAGPYEQYF. The DNA for the CDR3 is TGTGCCAGCAGCTCAATAGCGGGACCCTACGAGCAGTACTTC.

The table lists this clone with a few counts. The rearrangement uses TRBV28 and TRBJ2-7, with a possible D match to TRBD2 (6 bases). CDR1 is MDHEN and CDR2 is SYDVKM in the germline V gene. V gave up 8 bases and J gave up 6 bases, with 26 bases separating them. The CDR3 consists of 16 residues. DNA for the CDR3: TGTGCCAGCGGCCTGGGAGCGGGTACGACAGTGAGCGAGCAGTACTTC. The encoded protein is CASGLGAGTTVSEQYF. The full variable domain, in which reference TRBV28 and TRBJ2-7 provide the parts outside the CDR3, is DVKVTQSSRYLVKRTGEKVFLECVQDMDHENMFWYRQDPGLGLRLIYFSYDVKMKEKGDIPEGYSVSREKKERFSLILESASTNQTSMYLCASGLGAGTTVSEQYFGPGTRLTVT.